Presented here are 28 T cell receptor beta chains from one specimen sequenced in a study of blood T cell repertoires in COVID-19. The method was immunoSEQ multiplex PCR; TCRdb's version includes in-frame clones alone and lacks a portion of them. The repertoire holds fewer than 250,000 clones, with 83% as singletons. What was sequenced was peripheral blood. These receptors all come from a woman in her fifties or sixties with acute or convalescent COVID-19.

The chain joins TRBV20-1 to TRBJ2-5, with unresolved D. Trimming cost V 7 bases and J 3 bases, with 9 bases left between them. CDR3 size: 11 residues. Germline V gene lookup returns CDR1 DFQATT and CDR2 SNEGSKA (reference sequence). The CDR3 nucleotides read TGCAGTGTATCTAGAGAAGAGACCCAGTACTTC. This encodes CSVSREETQYF.

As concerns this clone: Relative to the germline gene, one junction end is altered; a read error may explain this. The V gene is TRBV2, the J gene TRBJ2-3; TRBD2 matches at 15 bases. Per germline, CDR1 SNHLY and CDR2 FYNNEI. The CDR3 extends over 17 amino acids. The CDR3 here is CASREGTSGRPTDTQYF. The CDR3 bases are TGTGCCAGCAGGGAAGGGACTAGCGGGAGGCCCACAGATACGCAGTATTTT.

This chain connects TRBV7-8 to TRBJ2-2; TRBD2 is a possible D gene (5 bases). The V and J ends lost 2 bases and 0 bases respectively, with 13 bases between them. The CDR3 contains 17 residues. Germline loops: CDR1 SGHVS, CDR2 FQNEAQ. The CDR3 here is CASSLRNGAANTGELFF. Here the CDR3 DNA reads TGTGCCAGCAGCTTACGGAACGGAGCGGCGAACACCGGGGAGCTGTTTTTT. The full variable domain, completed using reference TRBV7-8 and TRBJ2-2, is GAGVSQSPRYKVAKRGQDVALRCDPISGHVSLFWYQQALGQGPEFLTYFQNEAQLDKSGLPSDRFFAERPEGSVSTLKIQRTQQEDSAVYLCASSLRNGAANTGELFFGEGSRLTVL.

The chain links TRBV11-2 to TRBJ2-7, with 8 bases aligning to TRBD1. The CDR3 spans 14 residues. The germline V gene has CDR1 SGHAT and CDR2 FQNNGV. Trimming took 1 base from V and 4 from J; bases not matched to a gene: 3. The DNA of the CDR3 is TGTGCCAGCAGCTTAGCGGGACAGGATTACGAGCAGTACTTC. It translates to CASSLAGQDYEQYF.

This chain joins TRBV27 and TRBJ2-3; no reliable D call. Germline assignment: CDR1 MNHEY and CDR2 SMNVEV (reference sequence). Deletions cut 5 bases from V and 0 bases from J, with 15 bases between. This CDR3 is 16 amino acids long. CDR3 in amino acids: CASSKVRLASTDTQYF. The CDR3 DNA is TGTGCCAGCAGTAAAGTTCGGTTAGCAAGCACAGATACGCAGTATTTT.

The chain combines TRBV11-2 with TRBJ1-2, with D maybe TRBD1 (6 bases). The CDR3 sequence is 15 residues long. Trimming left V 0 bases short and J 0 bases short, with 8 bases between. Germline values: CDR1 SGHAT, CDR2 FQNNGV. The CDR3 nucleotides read TGTGCCAGCAGCTTAGAGACAGGAGCTAACTATGGCTACACCTTC. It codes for CASSLETGANYGYTF.

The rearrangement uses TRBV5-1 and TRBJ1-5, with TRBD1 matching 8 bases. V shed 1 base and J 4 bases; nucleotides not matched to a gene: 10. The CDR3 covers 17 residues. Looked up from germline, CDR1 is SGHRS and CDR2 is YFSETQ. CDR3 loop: CASSLYPRGQRNQPQHF. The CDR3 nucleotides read TGCGCCAGCAGCTTGTACCCCAGGGGGCAGAGAAATCAGCCCCAGCATTTT.

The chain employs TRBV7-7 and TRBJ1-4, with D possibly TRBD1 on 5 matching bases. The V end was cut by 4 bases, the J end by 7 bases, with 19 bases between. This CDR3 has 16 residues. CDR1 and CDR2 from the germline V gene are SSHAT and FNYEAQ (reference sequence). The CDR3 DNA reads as TGTGCCAGCAGCTCCCGGTATAGGGACTCTGGTGAAAAACTGTTTTTT. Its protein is CASSSRYRDSGEKLFF.

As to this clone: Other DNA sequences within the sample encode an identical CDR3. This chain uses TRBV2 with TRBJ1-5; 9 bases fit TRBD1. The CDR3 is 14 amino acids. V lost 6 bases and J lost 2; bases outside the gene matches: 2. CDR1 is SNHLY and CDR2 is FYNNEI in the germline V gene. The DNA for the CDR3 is TGTGCCAGCAGCTGGACAGGGGGCAATCAGCCCCAGCATTTT. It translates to CASSWTGGNQPQHF.

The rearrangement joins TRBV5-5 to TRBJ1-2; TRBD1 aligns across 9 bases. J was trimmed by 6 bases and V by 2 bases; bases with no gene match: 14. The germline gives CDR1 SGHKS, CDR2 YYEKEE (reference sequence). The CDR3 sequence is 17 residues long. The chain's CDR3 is CASSFLASGTGNDGYTF. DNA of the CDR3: TGTGCCAGCAGCTTTCTCGCCTCCGGGACAGGGAACGATGGCTACACCTTC.

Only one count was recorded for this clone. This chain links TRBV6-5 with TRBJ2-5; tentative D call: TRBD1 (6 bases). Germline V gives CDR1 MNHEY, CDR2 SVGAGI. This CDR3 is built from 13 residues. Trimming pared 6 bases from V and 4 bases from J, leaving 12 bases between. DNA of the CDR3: TGTGCCAGCAGAACTCAGGGGCGAGAGACCCAGTACTTC. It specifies CASRTQGRETQYF.

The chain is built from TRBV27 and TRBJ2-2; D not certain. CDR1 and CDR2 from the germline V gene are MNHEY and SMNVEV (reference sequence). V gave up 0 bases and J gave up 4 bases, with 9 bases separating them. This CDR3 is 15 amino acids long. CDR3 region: CASSLSGIATGELFF. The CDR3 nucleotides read TGTGCCAGCAGTTTATCCGGAATAGCCACCGGGGAGCTGTTTTTT.

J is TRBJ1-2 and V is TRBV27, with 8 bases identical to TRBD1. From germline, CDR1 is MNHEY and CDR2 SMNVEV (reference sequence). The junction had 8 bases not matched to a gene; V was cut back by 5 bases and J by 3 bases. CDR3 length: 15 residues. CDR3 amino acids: CASSMTPGGDYGYTF. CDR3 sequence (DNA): TGTGCCAGCAGTATGACTCCAGGGGGCGACTATGGCTACACCTTC.

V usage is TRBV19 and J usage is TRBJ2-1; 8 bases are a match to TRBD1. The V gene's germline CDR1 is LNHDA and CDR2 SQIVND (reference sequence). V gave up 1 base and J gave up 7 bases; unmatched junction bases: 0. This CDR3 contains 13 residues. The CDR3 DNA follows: TGTGCCAGTAGTATAGGGACAGGGAATGAGCAGTTCTTC. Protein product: CASSIGTGNEQFF.

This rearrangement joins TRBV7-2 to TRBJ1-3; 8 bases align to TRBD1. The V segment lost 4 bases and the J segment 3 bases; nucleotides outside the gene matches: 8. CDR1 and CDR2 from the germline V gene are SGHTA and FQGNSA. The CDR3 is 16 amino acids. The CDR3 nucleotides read TGTGCCAGCAGCTCACACCCAGGGGGCCGTGGAAACACCATATATTTT. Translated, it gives CASSSHPGGRGNTIYF.

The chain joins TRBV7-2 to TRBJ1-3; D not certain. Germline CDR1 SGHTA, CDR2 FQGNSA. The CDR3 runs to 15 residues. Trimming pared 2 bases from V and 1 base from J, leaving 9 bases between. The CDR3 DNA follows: TGTGCCAGCAGCTTACAGGATTTTTCTGGAAACACCATATATTTT. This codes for CASSLQDFSGNTIYF. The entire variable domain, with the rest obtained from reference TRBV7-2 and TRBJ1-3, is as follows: GAGVSQSPSNKVTEKGKDVELRCDPISGHTALYWYRQSLGQGLEFLIYFQGNSAPDKSGLPSDRFSAERTGGSVSTLTIQRTQQEDSAVYLCASSLQDFSGNTIYFGEGSWLTVV.

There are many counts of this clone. CDR3 amino acids: CASSQGLADIYEQYF. CDR3 DNA sequence: TGTGCCAGCAGCCAAGGTCTAGCGGATATTTACGAGCAGTACTTC. The J gene is TRBJ2-7, the V gene TRBV3-1 (or the pseudogene TRBV3-2); the match to TRBD2 covers 7 bases. Per germline, CDR1 LGHDT and CDR2 YNNKEL (reference sequence). The CDR3 sequence is 15 residues long. Unmatched junction bases numbered 7, after V lost 1 base and J lost 4 bases.

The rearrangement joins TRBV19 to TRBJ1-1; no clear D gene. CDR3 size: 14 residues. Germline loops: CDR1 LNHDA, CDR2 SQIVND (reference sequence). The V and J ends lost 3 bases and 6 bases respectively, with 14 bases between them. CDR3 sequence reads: CASSIQEGPAEAFF. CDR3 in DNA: TGTGCCAGTAGTATTCAGGAAGGTCCGGCTGAAGCTTTCTTT.

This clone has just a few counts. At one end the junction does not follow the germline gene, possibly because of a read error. CDR3 sequence (DNA): TGTGCCAGTAGTATATATACGGGAGCCTCCTTCAATGAGCAGTTCTTC. Amino acid sequence: CASSIYTGASFNEQFF. The chain recombines TRBV19 with TRBJ2-1, with D possibly TRBD2 on 6 matching bases. Germline-derived CDR1 and CDR2 are LNHDA and SQIVND (reference sequence). The CDR3 is made up of 16 amino acids.

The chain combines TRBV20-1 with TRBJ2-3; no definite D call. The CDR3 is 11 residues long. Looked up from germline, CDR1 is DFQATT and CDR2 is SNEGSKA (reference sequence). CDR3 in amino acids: CSPLGTDTQYF. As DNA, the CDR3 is TGCAGCCCCCTAGGCACAGATACGCAGTATTTT.

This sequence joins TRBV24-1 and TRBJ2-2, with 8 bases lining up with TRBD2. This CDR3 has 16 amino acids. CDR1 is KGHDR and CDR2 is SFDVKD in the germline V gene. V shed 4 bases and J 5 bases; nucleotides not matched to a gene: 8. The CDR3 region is CATSDTGGPWTGELFF. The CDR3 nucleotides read TGTGCCACCAGTGACACGGGAGGGCCGTGGACCGGGGAGCTGTTTTTT.

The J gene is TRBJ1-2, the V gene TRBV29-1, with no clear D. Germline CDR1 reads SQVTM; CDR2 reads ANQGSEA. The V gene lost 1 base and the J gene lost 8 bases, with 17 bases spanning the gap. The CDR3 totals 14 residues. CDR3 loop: CSVEAQMSAGGYTF. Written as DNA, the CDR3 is TGCAGCGTTGAAGCACAGATGTCGGCCGGCGGCTACACCTTC.

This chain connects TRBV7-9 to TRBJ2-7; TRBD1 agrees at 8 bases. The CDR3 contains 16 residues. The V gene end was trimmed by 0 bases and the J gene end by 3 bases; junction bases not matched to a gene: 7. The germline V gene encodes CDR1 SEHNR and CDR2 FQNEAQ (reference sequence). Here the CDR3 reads CASSLAPTGDDYEQYF. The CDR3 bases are TGTGCCAGCAGCTTAGCGCCGACAGGGGACGACTACGAGCAGTACTTC.

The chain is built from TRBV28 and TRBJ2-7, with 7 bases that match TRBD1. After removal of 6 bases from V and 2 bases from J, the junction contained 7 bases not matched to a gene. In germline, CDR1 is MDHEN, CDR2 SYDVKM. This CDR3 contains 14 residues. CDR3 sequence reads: CASSPGTAAYEQYF. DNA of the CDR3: TGTGCCAGCAGCCCTGGGACAGCCGCCTACGAGCAGTACTTC.

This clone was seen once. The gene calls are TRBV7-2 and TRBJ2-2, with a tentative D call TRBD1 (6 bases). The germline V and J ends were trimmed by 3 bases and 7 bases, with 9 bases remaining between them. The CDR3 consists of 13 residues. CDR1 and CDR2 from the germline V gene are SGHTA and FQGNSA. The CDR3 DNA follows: TGTGCCAGCAGCTTCGAGGGGGTCGGGGAGCTGTTTTTT. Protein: CASSFEGVGELFF. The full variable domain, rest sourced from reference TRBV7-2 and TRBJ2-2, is GAGVSQSPSNKVTEKGKDVELRCDPISGHTALYWYRQSLGQGLEFLIYFQGNSAPDKSGLPSDRFSAERTGGSVSTLTIQRTQQEDSAVYLCASSFEGVGELFFGEGSRLTVL.

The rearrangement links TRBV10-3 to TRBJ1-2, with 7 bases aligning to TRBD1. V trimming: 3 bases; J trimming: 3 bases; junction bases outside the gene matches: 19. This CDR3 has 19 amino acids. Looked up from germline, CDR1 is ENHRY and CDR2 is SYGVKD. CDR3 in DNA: TGTGCCATCAGTGATTCCGGGCTCAGGGGGTCTGGGGGGCACTATGGCTACACCTTC. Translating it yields CAISDSGLRGSGGHYGYTF.

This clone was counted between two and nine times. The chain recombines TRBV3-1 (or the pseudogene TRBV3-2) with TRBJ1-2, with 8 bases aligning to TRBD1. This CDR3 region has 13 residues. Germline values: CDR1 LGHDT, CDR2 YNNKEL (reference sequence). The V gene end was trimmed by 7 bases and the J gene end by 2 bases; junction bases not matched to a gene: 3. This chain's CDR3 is CASTGTGNYGYTF. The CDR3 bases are TGTGCCAGCACCGGGACAGGCAACTATGGCTACACCTTC.

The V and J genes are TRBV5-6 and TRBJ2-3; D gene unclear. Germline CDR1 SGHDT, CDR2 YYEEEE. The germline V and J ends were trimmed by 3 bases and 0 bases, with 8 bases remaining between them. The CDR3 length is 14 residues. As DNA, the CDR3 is TGTGCCAGCAGCTGGCATTCTAGCACAGATACGCAGTATTTT. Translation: CASSWHSSTDTQYF.